The rows below give T cell receptor beta chains drawn from one sample of a study of T cells in localized non-small cell lung cancer. This table comes from immunoSEQ multiplex PCR, and its TCRdb copy is limited to in-frame clones, with some not included. The sample has around 43,000 clones, around 90% seen once. The sequences come from peripheral blood, collected before any cancer treatment. These TCRs come from a man between 18 and 49 years old with stage I lung adenocarcinoma. The CDR3 runs from the conserved cysteine through the conserved F or W. Fields, in order: CDR3 protein, CDR3 DNA, J gene, V gene, D gene, clone size. D genes are given only for firm matches. Rows may omit the clone size; those that give it use once, few, many or a size class.

CASSIGGQGTYGYTF TGTGCCAGCAGCATAGGAGGGCAGGGGACCTATGGCTACACCTTC TRBJ1-2 TRBV7-2 . .
CASSPWPLAGGEDTQYF TGTGCCAGCAGCCCCTGGCCTCTAGCGGGGGGGGAAGATACGCAGTATTTT TRBJ2-3 TRBV7-9 TRBD2 .
CASRGQGEAEAFF TGTGCCAGCAGAGGACAGGGGGAGGCTGAAGCTTTCTTT TRBJ1-1 TRBV2 TRBD1 .
CAWSVKPNTEAFF TGTGCCTGGAGTGTAAAACCGAACACTGAAGCTTTCTTT TRBJ1-1 TRBV30 . .
CASEVGANTEAFF TGTGCCAGCGAGGTTGGAGCTAACACTGAAGCTTTCTTT TRBJ1-1 TRBV5-6 . .
CASSPTSGQETQYF TGTGCCAGCAGCCCCACTAGCGGACAAGAGACCCAGTACTTC TRBJ2-5 TRBV11-3 TRBD2 .
CASRDPYSNQPQHF TGTGCCAGCAGAGACCCTTATAGCAATCAGCCCCAGCATTTT TRBJ1-5 TRBV6-5 . .
CATSRDRKGSSGNTIYF TGTGCCACCAGCAGAGATCGAAAGGGGTCCTCTGGAAACACCATATATTTT TRBJ1-3 TRBV15 . .
CASSQGGEMNTEAFF TGCGCCAGCAGCCAAGGCGGAGAGATGAACACTGAAGCTTTCTTT TRBJ1-1 TRBV4-3 . .
CASSLGQGYYEQYF TGTGCCAGCAGCTTAGGACAGGGGTACTACGAGCAGTACTTC TRBJ2-7 TRBV7-2 TRBD1 .
CAISESGSGYEQYF TGTGCCATCAGTGAGTCAGGGTCAGGCTACGAGCAGTACTTC TRBJ2-7 TRBV10-3 . .
CASSPPSSLTDYGYTF TGTGCCAGCTCACCACCGTCCAGCCTGACTGACTATGGCTACACCTTC TRBJ1-2 TRBV18 . .
CASSLGSWEDTQYF TGTGCCAGCAGCTTAGGGTCCTGGGAAGATACGCAGTATTTT TRBJ2-3 TRBV7-8 . .
CASSLLLANTDTQYF TGCGCCAGCAGCCTACTACTAGCGAACACAGATACGCAGTATTTT TRBJ2-3 TRBV5-1 TRBD2 .
CASSQVRGAGDGYTF TGCGCCAGCAGCCAAGTCAGGGGCGCCGGCGATGGCTACACCTTC TRBJ1-2 TRBV4-3 . .
CASSKGTGIQPQHF TGCGCCAGCAGTAAGGGGACAGGTATTCAGCCCCAGCATTTT TRBJ1-5 TRBV10-1 TRBD1 .
CASSQDEGKQFF TGTGCCAGCAGCCAAGACGAAGGAAAGCAGTTCTTC TRBJ2-1 TRBV4-2 . .
CASSRGQGANYGYTF TGTGCCAGCAGCCGCGGACAGGGCGCTAACTATGGCTACACCTTC TRBJ1-2 TRBV9 TRBD1 .
CASKEQAAYEQYF TGTGCCAGCAAAGAACAGGCAGCCTACGAGCAGTACTTC TRBJ2-7 TRBV6-1 . .
CATSRDRGGPYEQYF TGTGCCACCAGCAGAGATAGGGGGGGCCCCTACGAGCAGTACTTC TRBJ2-7 TRBV15 . .
CASSPGYHEQYF TGTGCCAGTAGCCCAGGGTACCACGAGCAGTACTTC TRBJ2-7 TRBV19 . few
CASSQDRFSGNTIYF TGCGCCAGCAGCCAAGACAGGTTCTCTGGAAACACCATATATTTT TRBJ1-3 TRBV4-3 . .
CASSWTVSGDYGYTF TGTGCCAGTAGTTGGACCGTCAGTGGGGACTATGGCTACACCTTC TRBJ1-2 TRBV19 . .
CASGLVVAGIPDTQYF TGTGCTAGTGGTTTGGTAGTAGCGGGAATCCCAGATACGCAGTATTTT TRBJ2-3 TRBV12-5 TRBD2 .
CAWNKGESGANVLTF TGTGCCTGGAATAAGGGGGAATCCGGGGCCAACGTCCTGACTTTC TRBJ2-6 TRBV30 . .
CAISVGQYNSPLHF TGTGCCATCAGTGTGGGCCAGTATAATTCACCCCTCCACTTT TRBJ1-6 TRBV10-3 . .
CASSPAGGLQETQYF TGTGCCAGCAGCCCAGCGGGGGGGCTCCAAGAGACCCAGTACTTC TRBJ2-5 TRBV5-6 TRBD2 .
CASTQDDRAVGTQYF TGTGCCAGCACCCAGGACGACAGGGCCGTTGGGACCCAGTACTTC TRBJ2-5 TRBV5-6 TRBD1 .
CASSWGQGAQHF TGTGCCAGCAGCTGGGGACAGGGTGCCCAGCATTTT TRBJ1-5 TRBV5-6 TRBD1 .
CASFGEGWNGYTF TGCGCCAGCTTTGGAGAGGGGTGGAATGGCTACACCTTC TRBJ1-2 TRBV5-1 . .
CASSLRTGVGTEAFF TGTGCCAGCAGCCTTCGGACAGGGGTAGGCACTGAAGCTTTCTTT TRBJ1-1 TRBV7-2 TRBD1 .
CAIAGDSNYGYTF TGTGCCATCGCAGGGGATTCTAACTATGGCTACACCTTC TRBJ1-2 TRBV10-3 . once
CASSLTFLPSTDTQYF TGTGCCAGCAGCTTGACCTTTCTACCAAGCACAGATACGCAGTATTTT TRBJ2-3 TRBV5-4 . .
CASSQEGGNTEAFF TGCGCCAGCAGCCAGGAGGGGGGAAACACTGAAGCTTTCTTT TRBJ1-1 TRBV4-1 . once
CASRKRDRGNTIYF TGTGCCAGCAGGAAAAGGGACAGAGGAAACACCATATATTTT TRBJ1-3 TRBV6-5 TRBD1 .
CASRRGGSYEQYF TGTGCCAGCAGGCGCGGGGGCTCCTACGAGCAGTACTTC TRBJ2-7 TRBV28 TRBD2 .
CASSLAGSSTDTQYF TGTGCCAGCAGCTTAGCGGGGTCTAGCACAGATACGCAGTATTTT TRBJ2-3 TRBV5-6 TRBD2 .
CASSFRTGDTEAFF TGCGCCAGCAGCTTCCGTACGGGGGACACTGAAGCTTTCTTT TRBJ1-1 TRBV5-1 . .
CASSEFSRGQGVNGYTF TGTGCCAGCAGTGAGTTTTCAAGAGGGCAGGGAGTAAATGGCTACACCTTC TRBJ1-2 TRBV25-1 . .
CASSLGLAGGYGYNEQFF TGTGCCAGCAGCTTAGGGCTAGCGGGGGGCTACGGCTACAATGAGCAGTTCTTC TRBJ2-1 TRBV7-9 TRBD2 .